Following are 23 T cell receptor beta chains from one sample sequenced in a study of neoadjuvant anti-PD-1 for oral cavity cancer. Profiling relied on immunoSEQ multiplex PCR, and the TCRdb table lists in-frame clones only, not all of them. The sample lists fewer than 70,000 clones, 65% to 80% occurring once. The specimen was PBMCs, collected before nivolumab (anti-PD-1) treatment. The source is a person aged 35 to 85 with oral cavity squamous cell carcinoma.

The rearrangement joins TRBV5-1 to TRBJ1-6, with 9 bases lining up with TRBD1. There are 17 residues in the CDR3. The germline V gene has CDR1 SGHRS and CDR2 YFSETQ. The V gene end was trimmed by 2 bases and the J gene end by 6 bases; junction bases not matched to a gene: 9. CDR3 sequence reads: CASSFLGTGIGNSPLHF. In nucleotides, the CDR3 is TGCGCCAGCAGCTTCTTAGGGACAGGGATCGGTAATTCACCCCTCCACTTT.

The chain combines TRBV19 with TRBJ1-3; 9 nucleotides line up with TRBD1. From germline, CDR1 is LNHDA and CDR2 SQIVND (reference sequence). There are 14 residues in the CDR3. The trim removed 6 bases at V and 3 bases at J, leaving 3 bases unmatched. The CDR3 reads CASRQGAIGNTIYF. CDR3 nucleotide sequence: TGTGCCAGTAGACAGGGGGCGATTGGAAACACCATATATTTT.

The chain uses TRBV7-9 and TRBJ2-7; TRBD1 matches at 8 bases. Germline CDR1 is SEHNR and CDR2 is FQNEAQ (reference sequence). The CDR3 is 13 residues long. With 7 bases clipped from V and 0 bases from J, the junction kept 2 bases outside the gene matches. The CDR3 DNA reads TGTGCCAGCATCGGACAGGGCTCCTACGAGCAGTACTTC. It yields the protein CASIGQGSYEQYF.

The V gene is TRBV29-1, the J gene TRBJ2-6; D call uncertain. The CDR3 extends over 12 amino acids. V shed 5 bases and J shed 2 bases, with 4 bases lying between them. Germline V gene lookup returns CDR1 SQVTM and CDR2 ANQGSEA. CDR3 sequence (DNA): TGCAGCGTTCGGACTGGGGCCAACGTCCTGACTTTC. It encodes CSVRTGANVLTF.

This chain links TRBV29-1 with TRBJ1-2; no reliable D call. The length of the CDR3 is 12 residues. Per germline, CDR1 SQVTM and CDR2 ANQGSEA. V was cut by 1 base and J by 0 bases, with 3 bases left in between. The CDR3 is CSVEGSNYGYTF. As DNA, the CDR3 is TGCAGCGTTGAAGGGTCTAACTATGGCTACACCTTC.

The rearrangement joins TRBV6-1 to TRBJ2-7; D gene ambiguous. The V end lost 0 bases, the J end lost 0 bases, and 12 bases lay between the germline ends. This CDR3 is 16 amino acids long. Germline V gene sequence: CDR1 MNHNS, CDR2 SASEGT. The CDR3 nucleotides are TGTGCCAGCAGTGAAGCGGCCTGGGATAGCTCCTACGAGCAGTACTTC. Translating it yields CASSEAAWDSSYEQYF.

This clone was detected once. The chain has TRBV19 and TRBJ1-2, with D tentatively TRBD1 (6 bases). V lost 1 base, J lost 1 base, and 10 bases lay in between. The CDR3 is 15 amino acids. Germline values: CDR1 LNHDA, CDR2 SQIVND (reference sequence). In DNA, the CDR3 is TGTGCCAGTAGTATAGGACAGGTCTATAACTATGGCTACACCTTC. Residues: CASSIGQVYNYGYTF. The complete variable domain, with remaining parts taken from reference TRBV19 and TRBJ1-2, reads DGGITQSPKYLFRKEGQNVTLSCEQNLNHDAMYWYRQDPGQGLRLIYYSQIVNDFQKGDIAEGYSVSREKKESFPLTVTSAQKNPTAFYLCASSIGQVYNYGYTFGSGTRLTVV.

The sample holds one count of this clone. This chain uses TRBV29-1 with TRBJ2-7, with D perhaps matching TRBD2 (6 bases). Germline V CDR1 and CDR2: SQVTM, ANQGSEA. The CDR3 has 13 amino acids. Deletions cut 7 bases from V and 4 bases from J, with 17 bases between. The chain's CDR3 is CSATSRVGYEQYF. In DNA form, the CDR3 reads TGCAGCGCTACTAGCAGGGTAGGGTACGAGCAGTACTTC.

By proportion, this clone is medium-sized (0.01 to 0.1%). The chain has TRBV5-1 and TRBJ1-6, with D possibly being TRBD1 (6 bases). CDR3 length: 14 amino acids. From germline, CDR1 is SGHRS and CDR2 YFSETQ. V gave up 0 bases and J gave up 14 bases, with 15 bases separating them. CDR3 loop: CASSLVSRQVALHF. The DNA for the CDR3 is TGCGCCAGCAGCTTGGTTTCCCGACAGGTAGCCCTCCACTTT. The entire variable domain, with the rest obtained from reference TRBV5-1 and TRBJ1-6, is as follows: KAGVTQTPRYLIKTRGQQVTLSCSPISGHRSVSWYQQTPGQGLQFLFEYFSETQRNKGNFPGRFSGRQFSNSRSEMNVSTLELGDSALYLCASSLVSRQVALHFGNGTRLTVT.

The rearrangement links TRBV7-9 to TRBJ2-7, with D perhaps TRBD1 (6 bases). Germline V gene data show CDR1 as SEHNR and CDR2 as FQNEAQ (reference sequence). V lost 5 bases to trimming and J lost 7 bases, with 12 bases between them. The CDR3 runs 12 residues. The CDR3 region is CASSQTRGEQYF. In DNA, the CDR3 is TGTGCCAGCAGCCAGACAAGGGGGGAGCAGTACTTC.

This clone was picked up one time. The gene calls are TRBV11-2 and TRBJ2-3; 8 bases map to TRBD2. V shed 8 bases and J 0 bases; nucleotides not matched to a gene: 19. CDR1 and CDR2 (germline): SGHAT, FQNNGV. This CDR3 spans 19 amino acids. The DNA of the CDR3 is TGTGCCAGCTCTATGGAAGGGGCGGGGGGCCGAAAGAGCACAGATACGCAGTATTTT. This translates into CASSMEGAGGRKSTDTQYF.

The V and J genes are TRBV30 and TRBJ1-6; TRBD1 is a possible D gene (5 bases). V lost 4 bases and J lost 7, with 14 bases in between. Germline lookup yields CDR1 GTSNPN and CDR2 SVGIG (reference sequence). The CDR3 consists of 14 residues. The CDR3 coding sequence is TGTGCCTGGACCGCAGGGAAGGAAAATTCACCCCTCCACTTT. This translates into CAWTAGKENSPLHF.

V usage is TRBV6-1 and J usage is TRBJ2-3; D ambiguous. The CDR3 runs to 13 residues. Germline V gives CDR1 MNHNS, CDR2 SASEGT. The V end was cut by 5 bases, the J end by 2 bases, with 8 bases between. As DNA, the CDR3 is TGTGCCAGCAGTAAGATATACACAGATACGCAGTATTTT. Amino acid sequence: CASSKIYTDTQYF.

V gene TRBV5-1 combines with J gene TRBJ1-1; 7 positions agree with TRBD1. The CDR3 sequence is 15 residues long. Trimming cost V 4 bases and J 3 bases; bases outside gene matches: 9. Germline V gene sequence: CDR1 SGHRS, CDR2 YFSETQ. The CDR3 bases are TGCGCCAGCAGCCACAGGGGTACTGAGGACACTGAAGCTTTCTTT. Protein: CASSHRGTEDTEAFF.

This sequence joins TRBV6-1 and TRBJ1-5; no clear D. Germline values: CDR1 MNHNS, CDR2 SASEGT. Trimming took off 4 bases at V and 3 bases at J, with 16 bases between the two ends. The CDR3 is made up of 16 amino acids. The CDR3 DNA sequence: TGTGCCAGCAGTGTCTCGACTCGGACTATCAATCAGCCCCAGCATTTT. Protein product: CASSVSTRTINQPQHF.

The chain recombines TRBV2 with TRBJ1-1, with TRBD1 as a possible D gene (6 bases). The CDR3 is 14 residues long. In germline, CDR1 is SNHLY, CDR2 FYNNEI. The germline V and J ends were trimmed by 6 bases and 0 bases, with 11 bases remaining between them. CDR3 nucleotides: TGTGCCAGCAGAGCGCAGGGGATGAACACTGAAGCTTTCTTT. Protein product: CASRAQGMNTEAFF.

The genes are TRBV4-1 and TRBJ1-2; D unclear. Germline values: CDR1 MGHRA, CDR2 YSYEKL. The CDR3 totals 18 residues. V dropped 0 bases and J dropped 0 bases, with 17 bases sitting between them. CDR3: CASSQDSVSHLANYGYTF. The DNA for the CDR3 is TGCGCCAGCAGCCAAGATTCGGTCAGTCACCTAGCTAACTATGGCTACACCTTC.

The rearrangement joins TRBV15 to TRBJ2-3, with 13 bases matching TRBD2. Germline V gene sequence: CDR1 LNHNV, CDR2 YYDKDF (reference sequence). The CDR3 is 14 amino acids. Unmatched junction bases numbered 3, after V lost 8 bases and J lost 4 bases. DNA of the CDR3: TGTGCCACCCAACTAGCGGGAGGGCCAGATACGCAGTATTTT. Its translation is CATQLAGGPDTQYF.

The chain joins TRBV10-3 to TRBJ2-1; tentatively, D is TRBD1 (6 bases). CDR1 is ENHRY, CDR2 SYGVKD, per germline. The V and J ends lost 8 bases and 4 bases respectively, with 9 bases between them. The length of the CDR3 is 12 residues. The CDR3 region is CAIGRGYNEQFF. CDR3 DNA: TGTGCCATCGGAAGGGGGTACAATGAGCAGTTCTTC.

This clone was seen only once. The V and J genes are TRBV5-5 and TRBJ2-7, with D possibly matching TRBD2 (5 bases). The CDR3 length is 14 residues. Trimming removed 2 bases at V and 3 bases at J, with 12 bases between. The V gene's germline CDR1 is SGHKS and CDR2 YYEKEE (reference sequence). This CDR3 is CASSLGADGYEQYF. CDR3 in DNA: TGTGCCAGCAGCTTAGGAGCGGACGGCTACGAGCAGTACTTC.

This rearrangement joins TRBV7-9 to TRBJ1-5; 7 bases are shared with TRBD1. Germline CDR1 SEHNR, CDR2 FQNEAQ (reference sequence). The CDR3 length is 17 residues. V lost 4 bases, J lost 0 bases, and 9 bases stayed unmatched. The CDR3 reads CASSSAQGTASNQPQHF. As DNA, the CDR3 is TGTGCCAGCAGCTCGGCTCAGGGGACAGCTAGCAATCAGCCCCAGCATTTT.

This sequence joins TRBV9 and TRBJ1-2, with TRBD1 as a possible D gene (5 bases). V lost 0 bases and J 3 bases, leaving 15 bases between the germline ends. This CDR3 comprises 16 residues. Germline V gene sequence: CDR1 SGDLS, CDR2 YYNGEE. CDR3 loop: CASSVGAGRGDYGYTF. CDR3 coding DNA: TGTGCCAGCAGCGTAGGAGCAGGGAGAGGAGACTATGGCTACACCTTC.

Regarding this clone: This sample also contains other DNA sequences that code for the same CDR3. This chain connects TRBV6-1 to TRBJ1-6; no clear D gene. The germline CDR1 and CDR2 sequences are MNHNS and SASEGT. This CDR3 has 13 amino acids. V was trimmed by 4 bases and J by 5 bases, leaving 6 bases between them. The CDR3 nucleotides are TGTGCCAGCAGTGGCTTGGATAATTCACCCCTCCACTTT. It codes for CASSGLDNSPLHF.